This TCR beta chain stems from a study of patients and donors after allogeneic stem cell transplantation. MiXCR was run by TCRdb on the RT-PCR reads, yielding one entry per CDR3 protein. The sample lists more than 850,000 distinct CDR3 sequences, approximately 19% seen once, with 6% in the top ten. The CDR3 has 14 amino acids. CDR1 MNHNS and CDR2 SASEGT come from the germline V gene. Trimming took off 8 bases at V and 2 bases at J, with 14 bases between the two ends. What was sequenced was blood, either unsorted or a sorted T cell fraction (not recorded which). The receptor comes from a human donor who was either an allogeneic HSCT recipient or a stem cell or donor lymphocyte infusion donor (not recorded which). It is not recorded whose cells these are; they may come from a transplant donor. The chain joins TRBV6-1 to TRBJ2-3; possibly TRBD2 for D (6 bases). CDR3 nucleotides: TGTGCCAGCGCCCCTTCGGGACTCACAGATACGCAGTATTTT. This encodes CASAPSGLTDTQYF.